This T cell receptor (beta chain) was recorded in a study of blood T cells in healthy people across ages. Notes on the study in general: The fall in TCR beta diversity per million T cells was roughly linear with age.

Germline values: CDR1 MNHNS, CDR2 SASEGT. The CDR3 spans 12 residues. Trimming shortened V by 5 bases and J by 4 bases, and 8 bases separated the two germline ends. A word on this clonotype: Its target is unknown.

Sample-barcoded 5' priming and a J-beta primer mix drove a second PCR of roughly 7 to 11 cycles. TCRdb called the 5' RACE reads again in MiXCR, with one record for every CDR3 protein. The table includes about 640,000 distinct CDR3 sequences, around three fifths detected once. V gene TRBV6-1 combines with J gene TRBJ1-2, with D uncertain. The sample comprised blood. This TCR was sampled from a man in his 60s in good health. The CDR3 loop is CASSLDPYGYTF. The CDR3 region has the DNA TGTGCCAGCAGTTTGGATCCCTATGGCTACACCTTC.